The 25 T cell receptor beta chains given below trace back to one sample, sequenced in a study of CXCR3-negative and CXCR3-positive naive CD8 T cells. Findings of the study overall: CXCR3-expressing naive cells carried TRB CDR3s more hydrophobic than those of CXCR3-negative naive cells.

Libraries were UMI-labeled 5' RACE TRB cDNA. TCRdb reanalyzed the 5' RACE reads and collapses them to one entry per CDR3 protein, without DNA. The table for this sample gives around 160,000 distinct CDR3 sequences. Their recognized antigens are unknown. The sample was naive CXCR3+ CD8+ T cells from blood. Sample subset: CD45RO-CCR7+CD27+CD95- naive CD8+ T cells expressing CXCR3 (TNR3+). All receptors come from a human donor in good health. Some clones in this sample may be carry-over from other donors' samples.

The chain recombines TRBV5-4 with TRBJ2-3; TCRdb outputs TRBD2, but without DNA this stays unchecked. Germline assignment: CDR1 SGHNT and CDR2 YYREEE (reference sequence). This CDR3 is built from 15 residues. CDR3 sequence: CASSLPGLTTDTQYF.

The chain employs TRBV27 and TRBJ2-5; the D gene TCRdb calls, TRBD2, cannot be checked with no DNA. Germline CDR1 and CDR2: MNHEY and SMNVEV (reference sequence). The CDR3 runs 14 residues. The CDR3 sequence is CASTASGTQETQYF.

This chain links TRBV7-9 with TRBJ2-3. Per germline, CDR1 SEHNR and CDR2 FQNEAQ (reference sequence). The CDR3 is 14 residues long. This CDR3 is CTSSLATRTDTQYF.

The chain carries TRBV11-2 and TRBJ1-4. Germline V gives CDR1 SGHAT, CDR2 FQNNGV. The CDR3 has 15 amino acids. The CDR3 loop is CASSLAGNGYSGLFF.

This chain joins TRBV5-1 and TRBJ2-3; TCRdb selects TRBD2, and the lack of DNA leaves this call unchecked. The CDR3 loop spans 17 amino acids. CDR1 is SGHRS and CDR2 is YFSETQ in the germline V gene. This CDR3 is CASSPIGLAVYTDTQYF.

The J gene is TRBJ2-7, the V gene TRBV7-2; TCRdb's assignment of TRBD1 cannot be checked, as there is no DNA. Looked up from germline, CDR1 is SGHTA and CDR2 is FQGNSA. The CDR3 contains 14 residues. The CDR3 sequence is CASSSPRGFYEQYF.

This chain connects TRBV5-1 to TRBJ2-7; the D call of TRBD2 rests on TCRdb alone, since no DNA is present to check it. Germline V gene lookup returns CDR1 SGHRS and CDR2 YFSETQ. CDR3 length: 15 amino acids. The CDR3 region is CASSFPASGIGEQYF.

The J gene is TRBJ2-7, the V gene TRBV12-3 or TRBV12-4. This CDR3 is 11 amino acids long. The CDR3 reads CASSFDYEQYF.

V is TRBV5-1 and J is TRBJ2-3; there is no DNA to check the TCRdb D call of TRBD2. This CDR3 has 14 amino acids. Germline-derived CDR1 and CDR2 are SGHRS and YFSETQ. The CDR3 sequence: CASSSSGIGDTQYF.

The chain's CDR3 is CASSLTGVAYNEQFF. V and J are TRBV4-1 and TRBJ2-1; the D call of TRBD1 rests on TCRdb alone, since no DNA is present to check it. Per germline, CDR1 MGHRA and CDR2 YSYEKL. The CDR3 is 15 residues long.

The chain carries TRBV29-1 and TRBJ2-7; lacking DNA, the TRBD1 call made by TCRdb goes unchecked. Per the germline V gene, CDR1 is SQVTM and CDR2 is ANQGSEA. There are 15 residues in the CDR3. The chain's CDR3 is CSVEGGTPHGNEQYF.

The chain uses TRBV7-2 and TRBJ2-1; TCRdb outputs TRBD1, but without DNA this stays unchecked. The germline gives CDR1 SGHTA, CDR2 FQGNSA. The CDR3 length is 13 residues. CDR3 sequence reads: CASSFQGYNEQFF.

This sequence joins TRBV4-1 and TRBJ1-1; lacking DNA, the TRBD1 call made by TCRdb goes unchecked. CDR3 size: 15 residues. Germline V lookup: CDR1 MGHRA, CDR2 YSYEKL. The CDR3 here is CASSQVAGGNTEAFF.

The CDR3 region is CASSPWWGGAGEAFF. V and J are TRBV7-2 and TRBJ1-1; TCRdb reports TRBD1, a call that lacks DNA to check it against. Germline values: CDR1 SGHTA, CDR2 FQGNSA. The CDR3 consists of 15 residues. The full variable domain, in which reference TRBV7-2 and TRBJ1-1 provide the parts outside the CDR3, is GAGVSQSPSNKVTEKGKDVELRCDPISGHTALYWYRQSLGQGLEFLIYFQGNSAPDKSGLPSDRFSAERTGGSVSTLTIQRTQQEDSAVYLCASSPWWGGAGEAFFGQGTRLTVV.

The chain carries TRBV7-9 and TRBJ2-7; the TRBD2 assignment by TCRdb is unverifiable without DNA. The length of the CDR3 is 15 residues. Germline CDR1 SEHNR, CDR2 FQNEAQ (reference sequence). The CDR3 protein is CASSSGERGWHEQYF.

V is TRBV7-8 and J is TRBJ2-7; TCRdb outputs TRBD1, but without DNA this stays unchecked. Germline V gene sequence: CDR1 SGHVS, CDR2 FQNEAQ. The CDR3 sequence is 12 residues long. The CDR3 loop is CASSASGHEQYF.

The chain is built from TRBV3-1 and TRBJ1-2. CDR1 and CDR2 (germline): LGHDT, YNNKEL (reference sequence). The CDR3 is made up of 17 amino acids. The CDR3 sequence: CASSQEIPPAANYGYTF.

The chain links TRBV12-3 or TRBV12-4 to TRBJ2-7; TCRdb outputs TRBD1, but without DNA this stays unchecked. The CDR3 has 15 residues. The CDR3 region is CASSARQGSAYEQYF.

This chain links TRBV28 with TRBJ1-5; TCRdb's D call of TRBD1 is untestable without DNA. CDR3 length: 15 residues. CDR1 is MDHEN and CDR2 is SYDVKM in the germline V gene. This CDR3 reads CASSFFTGGNQPQHF.

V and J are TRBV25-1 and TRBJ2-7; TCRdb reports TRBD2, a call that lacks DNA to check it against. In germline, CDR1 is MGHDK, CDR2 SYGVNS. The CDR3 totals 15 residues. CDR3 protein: CASSESGLASYEQYF.

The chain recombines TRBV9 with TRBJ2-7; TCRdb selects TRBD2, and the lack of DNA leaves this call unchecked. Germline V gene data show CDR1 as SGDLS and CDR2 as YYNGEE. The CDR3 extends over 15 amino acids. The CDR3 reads CASSAGQAGAYEQYF.

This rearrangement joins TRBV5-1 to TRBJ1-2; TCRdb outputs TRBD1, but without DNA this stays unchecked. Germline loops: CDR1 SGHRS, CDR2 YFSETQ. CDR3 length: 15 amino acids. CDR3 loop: CASSLGQGKAYGYTF. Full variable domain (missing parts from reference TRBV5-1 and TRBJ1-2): KAGVTQTPRYLIKTRGQQVTLSCSPISGHRSVSWYQQTPGQGLQFLFEYFSETQRNKGNFPGRFSGRQFSNSRSEMNVSTLELGDSALYLCASSLGQGKAYGYTFGSGTRLTVV.

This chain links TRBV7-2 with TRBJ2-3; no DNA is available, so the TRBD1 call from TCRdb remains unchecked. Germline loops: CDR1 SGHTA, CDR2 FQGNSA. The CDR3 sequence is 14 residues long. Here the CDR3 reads CASSSGQFSDTQYF. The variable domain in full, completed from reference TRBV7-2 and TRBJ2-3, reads GAGVSQSPSNKVTEKGKDVELRCDPISGHTALYWYRQSLGQGLEFLIYFQGNSAPDKSGLPSDRFSAERTGGSVSTLTIQRTQQEDSAVYLCASSSGQFSDTQYFGPGTRLTVL.

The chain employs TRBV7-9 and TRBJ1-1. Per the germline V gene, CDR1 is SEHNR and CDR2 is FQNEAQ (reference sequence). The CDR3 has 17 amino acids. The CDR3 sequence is CASRSRGTDPGNTEAFF.

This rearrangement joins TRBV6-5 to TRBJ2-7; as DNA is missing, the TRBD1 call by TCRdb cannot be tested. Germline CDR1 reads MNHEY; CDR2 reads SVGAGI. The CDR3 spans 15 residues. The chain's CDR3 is CASSQGFAGTYEQYF.